Each of the 14 T cell receptor beta chains below was sequenced from the same sample in a study of T cell responses to AZD1222 COVID-19 vaccine (dated by TCRdb to about 2021). The label giving this sample's time point can be read as: about 28 days (+/-7) after the second vaccine dose. The treatment or condition label for this specimen denotes: meningococcal conjugate vaccine given as trial control. Libraries were constructed by the immunoSEQ multiplex PCR assay. Drawn from immuneACCESS, this table holds only the in-frame rearrangements with V and J called that TCRdb kept. Clones are partly lost; checked studies trace under half to an unresolved V gene and leave the rest unexplained. This sample has around 210,000 clones in its table, and roughly 94% of those were observed once. The ten most abundant clones make up 1.7% of the sample. This sample comprised peripheral blood, obtained 28 days after the second dose of the MenACWY control vaccine. These TCRs come from an adult who received the MenACWY meningococcal vaccine as a control.

The chain is built from TRBV29-1 and TRBJ2-2; D remains ambiguous. The CDR3 runs 15 residues. V lost 3 bases to trimming and J lost 3 bases, with 14 bases between them. The germline gives CDR1 SQVTM, CDR2 ANQGSEA. DNA for the CDR3: TGCAGCGTTGAGGTGTCAGTGAGGTACACCGGGGAGCTGTTTTTT. It encodes CSVEVSVRYTGELFF.

This rearrangement joins TRBV3-1 (or the pseudogene TRBV3-2) to TRBJ1-3; D gene ambiguous. The CDR3 contains 18 residues. Germline CDR1 is LGHDT and CDR2 is YNNKEL (reference sequence). The germline V and J ends were trimmed by 2 bases and 2 bases, with 19 bases remaining between them. Written as DNA, the CDR3 is TGTGCCAGCAGCCAACCCTTGGGAAGGGCGGTCCCTGGAAACACCATATATTTT. Translated: CASSQPLGRAVPGNTIYF.

The V gene is TRBV6-5, the J gene TRBJ2-2; tentative D call: TRBD2 (5 bases). The germline gives CDR1 MNHEY, CDR2 SVGAGI. The CDR3 runs 14 residues. The ends were cut back, 7 bases at V and 5 bases at J, with 14 bases in the middle. CDR3 DNA sequence: TGTGCCAGCAAGCATGGACTGGGGACCGGGGAGCTGTTTTTT. This codes for CASKHGLGTGELFF.

V and J are TRBV4-2 and TRBJ2-7, with 7 positions matching TRBD1. The J segment lost 3 bases and the V segment lost 1 base, leaving 6 bases of the junction unmatched. This CDR3 comprises 15 residues. Germline V lookup: CDR1 LGHNA, CDR2 YNFKEQ. The CDR3 nucleotides read TGTGCCAGCAGCCAAGGCCAGGGGGTCGGCTACGAGCAGTACTTC. Translating gives CASSQGQGVGYEQYF.

This clone appeared a single time. The chain couples TRBV28 to TRBJ1-5; a possible D gene is TRBD1 (6 bases). V shed 1 base and J shed 4 bases, with 11 bases lying between them. The CDR3 loop spans 15 amino acids. Germline CDR1 is MDHEN and CDR2 is SYDVKM. CDR3 protein: CASSLSGARNQPQHF. The CDR3 coding sequence is TGTGCCAGCAGTTTATCGGGGGCGCGGAATCAGCCCCAGCATTTT.

This clone was seen once. V is TRBV7-2 and J is TRBJ2-7, with 11 nucleotides matching TRBD1. This CDR3 contains 15 residues. After removal of 3 bases from V and 4 bases from J, the junction contained 5 bases not matched to a gene. Germline CDR1 and CDR2: SGHTA and FQGNSA. CDR3 sequence reads: CASSFTGTGGYEQYF. DNA of the CDR3: TGTGCCAGCAGCTTCACCGGGACAGGGGGATACGAGCAGTACTTC.

The chain recombines TRBV11-2 with TRBJ2-2; TRBD2 might be the D (5 bases). CDR1 is SGHAT, CDR2 FQNNGV, per germline. This CDR3 spans 13 amino acids. Trimming took off 6 bases at V and 3 bases at J, with 8 bases between the two ends. CDR3 region: CASRSGDTGELFF. The CDR3 bases are TGTGCCAGCAGGTCCGGGGACACCGGGGAGCTGTTTTTT. Full variable domain (remainder filled in from reference TRBV11-2 and TRBJ2-2): EAGVAQSPRYKIIEKRQSVAFWCNPISGHATLYWYQQILGQGPKLLIQFQNNGVVDDSQLPKDRFSAERLKGVDSTLKIQPAKLEDSAVYLCASRSGDTGELFFGEGSRLTVL.

V and J are TRBV3-1 (or the pseudogene TRBV3-2) and TRBJ1-6; no reliable D call. Germline V gene data show CDR1 as LGHDT and CDR2 as YNNKEL (reference sequence). V shed 4 bases and J shed 8 bases, with 9 bases lying between them. This CDR3 spans 13 amino acids. The CDR3 bases are TGTGCCAGCAGCCGGTTTCGGGATTCACCCCTCCACTTT. It yields the protein CASSRFRDSPLHF.

J is TRBJ2-3 and V is TRBV27, with a weak D call TRBD2 (6 bases). The CDR3 is made up of 15 amino acids. Trimming took off 0 bases at V and 2 bases at J, with 9 bases between the two ends. Germline CDR1 is MNHEY and CDR2 is SMNVEV (reference sequence). This CDR3 is CASSLSGTYTDTQYF. CDR3 nucleotides: TGTGCCAGCAGTTTATCAGGGACTTACACAGATACGCAGTATTTT.

The chain carries TRBV30 and TRBJ1-6; 7 bases are a match to TRBD1. The CDR3 is made up of 12 amino acids. Germline assignment: CDR1 GTSNPN and CDR2 SVGIG (reference sequence). V gave up 5 bases and J gave up 5 bases; unmatched junction bases: 0. CDR3 in DNA: TGTGCCTGGGACAGGGATAATTCACCCCTCCACTTT. Translation gives CAWDRDNSPLHF.

In this sample, this clone turned up once. This chain connects TRBV9 to TRBJ2-3; D remains ambiguous. The CDR3 has 14 residues. The germline gives CDR1 SGDLS, CDR2 YYNGEE. V was clipped by 0 bases and J by 4 bases, with 9 bases between them. CDR3 sequence: CASSVANWADTQYF. CDR3 DNA: TGTGCCAGCAGCGTAGCGAATTGGGCAGATACGCAGTATTTT.

This chain uses TRBV28 with TRBJ2-2; 7 bases are shared with TRBD2. This CDR3 has 13 residues. Trimming cost V 8 bases and J 7 bases; bases outside gene matches: 7. Per the germline V gene, CDR1 is MDHEN and CDR2 is SYDVKM. The CDR3 loop is CASRHPGGGELFF. In nucleotides, the CDR3 is TGTGCCAGCCGTCACCCGGGGGGCGGGGAGCTGTTTTTT.

The chain carries TRBV4-2 and TRBJ2-1; 7 nucleotides line up with TRBD2. This CDR3 contains 16 residues. Per the germline V gene, CDR1 is LGHNA and CDR2 is YNFKEQ. The ends lost 4 bases at V and 1 base at J; junction bases unmatched: 7. CDR3 DNA: TGTGCCAGCAGCCTCCCAACGGGGGGATCCTACAATGAGCAGTTCTTC. Protein sequence: CASSLPTGGSYNEQFF.

This sequence joins TRBV11-3 and TRBJ1-6; 9 bases agree with TRBD1. The ends lost 7 bases at V and 10 bases at J; junction bases unmatched: 2. The CDR3 has 12 residues. From germline, CDR1 is SGHNT and CDR2 YENEEA. For the CDR3, the DNA is TGTGCCAGCAACAGGGGGCAATCACCCCTCCACTTT. It translates to CASNRGQSPLHF.